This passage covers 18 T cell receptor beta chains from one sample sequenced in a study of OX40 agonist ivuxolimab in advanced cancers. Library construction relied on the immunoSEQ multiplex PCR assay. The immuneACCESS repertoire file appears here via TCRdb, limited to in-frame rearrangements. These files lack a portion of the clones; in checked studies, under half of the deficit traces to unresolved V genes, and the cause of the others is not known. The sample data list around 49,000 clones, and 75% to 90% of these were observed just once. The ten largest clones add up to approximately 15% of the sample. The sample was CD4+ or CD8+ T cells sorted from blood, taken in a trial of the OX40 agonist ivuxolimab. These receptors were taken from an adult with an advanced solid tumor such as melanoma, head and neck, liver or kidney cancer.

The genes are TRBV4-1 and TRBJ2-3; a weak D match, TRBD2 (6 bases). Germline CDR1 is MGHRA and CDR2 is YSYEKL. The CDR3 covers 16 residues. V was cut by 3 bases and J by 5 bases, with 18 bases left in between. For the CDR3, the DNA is TGCGCCAGCAGCCACCCTATAGGGACTGCGGGAGATACGCAGTATTTT. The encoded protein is CASSHPIGTAGDTQYF.

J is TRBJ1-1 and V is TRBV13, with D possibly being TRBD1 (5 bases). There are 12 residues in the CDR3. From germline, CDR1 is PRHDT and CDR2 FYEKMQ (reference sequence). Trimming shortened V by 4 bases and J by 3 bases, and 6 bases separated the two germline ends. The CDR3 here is CASSWGDTEAFF. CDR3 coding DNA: TGTGCCAGCAGCTGGGGGGACACTGAAGCTTTCTTT.

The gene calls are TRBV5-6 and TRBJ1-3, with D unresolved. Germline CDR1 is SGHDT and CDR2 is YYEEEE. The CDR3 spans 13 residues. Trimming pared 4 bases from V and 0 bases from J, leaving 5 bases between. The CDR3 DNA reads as TGTGCCAGCAGCCTGTCCTCTGGAAACACCATATATTTT. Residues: CASSLSSGNTIYF.

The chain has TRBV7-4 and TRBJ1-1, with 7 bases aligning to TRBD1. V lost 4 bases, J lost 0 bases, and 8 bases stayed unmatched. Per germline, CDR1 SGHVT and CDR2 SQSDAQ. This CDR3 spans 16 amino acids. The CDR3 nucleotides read TGTGCCAGCAGCTCTCGACAGGGCCTACTGAACACTGAAGCTTTCTTT. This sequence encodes CASSSRQGLLNTEAFF.

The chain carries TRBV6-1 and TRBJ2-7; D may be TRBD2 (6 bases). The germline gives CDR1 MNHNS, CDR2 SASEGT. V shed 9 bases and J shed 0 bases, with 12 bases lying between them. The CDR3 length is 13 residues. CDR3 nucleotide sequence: TGTGCCAGTCTTGCGGGGAGCTCCTACGAGCAGTACTTC. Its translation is CASLAGSSYEQYF.

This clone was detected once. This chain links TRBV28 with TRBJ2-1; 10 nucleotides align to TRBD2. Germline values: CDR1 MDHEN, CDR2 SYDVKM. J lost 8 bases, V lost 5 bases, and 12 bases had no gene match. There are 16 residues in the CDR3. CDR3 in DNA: TGTGCCAGCAGTACTAATCCGGGACTAGCGAGCGATGAGCAGTTCTTC. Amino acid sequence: CASSTNPGLASDEQFF.

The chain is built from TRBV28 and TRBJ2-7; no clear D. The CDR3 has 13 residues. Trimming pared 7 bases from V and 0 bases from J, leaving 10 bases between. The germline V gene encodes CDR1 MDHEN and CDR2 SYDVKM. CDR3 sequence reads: CASTRHTSYEQYF. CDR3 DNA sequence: TGTGCCAGCACCAGACATACCTCCTACGAGCAGTACTTC.

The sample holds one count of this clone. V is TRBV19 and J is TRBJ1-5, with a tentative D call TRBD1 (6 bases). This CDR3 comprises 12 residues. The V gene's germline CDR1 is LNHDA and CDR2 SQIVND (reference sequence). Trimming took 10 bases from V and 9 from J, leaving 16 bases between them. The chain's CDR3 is CATGQPGVPQHF. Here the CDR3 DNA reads TGTGCCACTGGACAGCCTGGGGTGCCCCAGCATTTT. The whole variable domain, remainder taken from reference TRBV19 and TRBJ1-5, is DGGITQSPKYLFRKEGQNVTLSCEQNLNHDAMYWYRQDPGQGLRLIYYSQIVNDFQKGDIAEGYSVSREKKESFPLTVTSAQKNPTAFYLCATGQPGVPQHFGDGTRLSIL.

CDR3 amino acids: CASGRWSLPSTEQYF. Here the CDR3 DNA reads TGTGCCAGCGGAAGATGGTCGTTACCCTCTACGGAGCAGTACTTC. The chain recombines TRBV6-1 with TRBJ2-7; D not resolved. Trimming pared 8 bases from V and 7 bases from J, leaving 24 bases between. The germline V gene has CDR1 MNHNS and CDR2 SASEGT. This CDR3 is built from 15 residues.

The CDR3 spells CASSNSGGADTQYF. In DNA, the CDR3 is TGTGCCAGCAGCAATAGCGGGGGGGCAGATACGCAGTATTTT. V gene TRBV9 combines with J gene TRBJ2-3; 11 bases are shared with TRBD2. Germline V gives CDR1 SGDLS, CDR2 YYNGEE. The V gene end was trimmed by 4 bases and the J gene end by 4 bases; junction bases not matched to a gene: 2. The CDR3 runs to 14 residues.

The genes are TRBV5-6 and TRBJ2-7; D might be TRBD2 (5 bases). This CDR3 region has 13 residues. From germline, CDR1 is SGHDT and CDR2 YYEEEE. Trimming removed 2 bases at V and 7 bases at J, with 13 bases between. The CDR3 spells CASSFRGIGEQYF. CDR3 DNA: TGTGCCAGCAGCTTTCGGGGTATTGGGGAGCAGTACTTC.

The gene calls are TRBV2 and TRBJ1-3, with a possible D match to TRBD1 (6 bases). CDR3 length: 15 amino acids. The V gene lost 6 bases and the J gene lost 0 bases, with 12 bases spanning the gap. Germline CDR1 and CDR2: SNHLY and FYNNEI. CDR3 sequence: CASREQGSSGNTIYF. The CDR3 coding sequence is TGTGCCAGCAGGGAACAGGGTAGCTCTGGAAACACCATATATTTT.

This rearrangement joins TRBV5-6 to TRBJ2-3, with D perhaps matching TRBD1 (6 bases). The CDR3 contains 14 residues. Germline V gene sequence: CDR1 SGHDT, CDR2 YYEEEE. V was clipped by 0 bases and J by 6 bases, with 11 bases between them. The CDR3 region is CASSLGHRADTQYF. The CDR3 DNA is TGTGCCAGCAGCTTGGGTCACAGGGCGGATACGCAGTATTTT.

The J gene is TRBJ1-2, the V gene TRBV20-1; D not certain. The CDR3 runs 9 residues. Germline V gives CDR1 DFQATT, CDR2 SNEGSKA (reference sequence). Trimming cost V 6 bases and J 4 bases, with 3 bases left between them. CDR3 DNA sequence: TGCAGTGCAAGCTATGGCTACACCTTC. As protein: CSASYGYTF.

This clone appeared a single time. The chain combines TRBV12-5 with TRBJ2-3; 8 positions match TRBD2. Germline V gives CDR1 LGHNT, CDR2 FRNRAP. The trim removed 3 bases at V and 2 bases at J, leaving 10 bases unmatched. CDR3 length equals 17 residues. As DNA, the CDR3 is TGTGCTAGTGGTTTCTCGAGCGGGAGTACATACACAGATACGCAGTATTTT. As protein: CASGFSSGSTYTDTQYF.

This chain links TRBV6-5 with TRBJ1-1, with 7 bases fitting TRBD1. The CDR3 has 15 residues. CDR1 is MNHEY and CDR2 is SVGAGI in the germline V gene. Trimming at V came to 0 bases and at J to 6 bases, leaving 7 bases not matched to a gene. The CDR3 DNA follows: TGTGCCAGCAGTTACTCGAGGCTAGGACAGGCTGAAGCTTTCTTT. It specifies CASSYSRLGQAEAFF.

The CDR3: CASSRFTGELFF. The CDR3 bases are TGTGCCAGCAGTCGGTTCACCGGGGAGCTGTTTTTT. The J gene is TRBJ2-2, the V gene TRBV11-2, with D uncertain. From germline, CDR1 is SGHAT and CDR2 FQNNGV. Between the trimmed V and J ends, which lost 6 bases and 4 bases, there was a span of 6 bases. The CDR3 is 12 amino acids.

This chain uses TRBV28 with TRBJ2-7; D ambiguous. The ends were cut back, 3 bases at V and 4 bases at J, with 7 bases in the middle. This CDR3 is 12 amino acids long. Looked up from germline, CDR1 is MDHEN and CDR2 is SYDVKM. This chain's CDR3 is CASSFGPYEQYF. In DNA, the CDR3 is TGTGCCAGCAGTTTCGGTCCTTACGAGCAGTACTTC.